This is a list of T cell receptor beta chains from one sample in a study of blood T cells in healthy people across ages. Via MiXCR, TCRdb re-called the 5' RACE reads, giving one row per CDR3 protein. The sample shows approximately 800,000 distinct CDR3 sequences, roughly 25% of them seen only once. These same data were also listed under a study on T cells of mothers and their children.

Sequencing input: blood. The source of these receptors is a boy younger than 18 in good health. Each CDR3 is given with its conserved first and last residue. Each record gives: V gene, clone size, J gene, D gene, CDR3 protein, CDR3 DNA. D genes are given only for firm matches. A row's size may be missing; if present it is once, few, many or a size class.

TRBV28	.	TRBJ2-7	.	CASSLFGGFRDEQYF	TGTGCCAGCAGTTTATTTGGGGGGTTTCGTGACGAGCAGTACTTC
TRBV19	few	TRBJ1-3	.	CASSATGLRSGNTIYF	TGTGCCAGTAGTGCCACAGGTCTCCGCTCTGGAAACACCATATATTTT
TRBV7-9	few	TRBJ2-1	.	CASSLSYRDYNEQFF	TGTGCCAGCAGCTTATCTTACCGCGATTACAATGAGCAGTTCTTC
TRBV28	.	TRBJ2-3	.	CASLPPGVDTQYF	TGTGCCAGTCTGCCCCCAGGGGTAGATACGCAGTATTTT
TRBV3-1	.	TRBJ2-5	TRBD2	CASSQGMAGGRETLYF	TGTGCCAGCAGCCAAGGGATGGCGGGGGGCCGGGAGACCCTGTACTTC
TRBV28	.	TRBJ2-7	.	CASSFGLTWVSYEQYF	TGTGCCAGCAGTTTCGGACTTACCTGGGTCTCCTACGAGCAGTACTTC
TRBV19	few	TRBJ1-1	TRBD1	CASSITGTGGTEAFF	TGTGCCAGTAGTATAACCGGGACAGGGGGGACTGAAGCTTTCTTT
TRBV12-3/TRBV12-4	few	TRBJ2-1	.	CASSSPGLLYNEQFF	TGTGCCAGCAGTTCCCCGGGACTTTTATACAATGAGCAGTTCTTC
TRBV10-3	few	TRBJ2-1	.	CAISEFGTPNNEQFF	TGTGCCATCAGTGAGTTTGGGACTCCTAACAATGAGCAGTTCTTC
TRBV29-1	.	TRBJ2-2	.	CSVGMNTGELFF	TGCAGCGTTGGTATGAACACCGGGGAGCTGTTTTTT
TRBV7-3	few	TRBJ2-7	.	CASSADSFSYEQYF	TGTGCCAGCAGCGCGGACAGCTTCTCCTACGAGCAGTACTTC
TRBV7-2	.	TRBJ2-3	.	CASSSRDTTDTQYF	TGTGCCAGCAGTTCACGGGACACCACAGATACGCAGTATTTT
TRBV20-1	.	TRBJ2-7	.	CSVRPPYEQYF	TGCAGTGTCAGACCCCCTTACGAGCAGTACTTC
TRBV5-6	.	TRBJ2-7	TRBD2	CASSYSGTSEKGNYEQYF	TGTGCCAGCAGCTATTCCGGGACTAGCGAGAAAGGGAACTACGAGCAGTACTTC
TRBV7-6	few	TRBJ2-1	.	CASSLSGSDEQFF	TGTGCCAGCAGCTTATCTGGGTCTGATGAGCAGTTCTTC
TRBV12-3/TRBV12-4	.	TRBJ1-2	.	CASSRAWTYGYTF	TGTGCCAGCAGCCGAGCCTGGACCTATGGCTACACCTTC
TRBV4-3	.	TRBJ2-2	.	CASSQDRAQRGTGELFF	TGCGCCAGCAGCCAAGATAGGGCCCAAAGGGGCACCGGGGAGCTGTTTTTT
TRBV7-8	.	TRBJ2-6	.	CASSLFAGQMNSGANVLTF	TGTGCCAGCAGCTTATTTGCAGGACAGATGAACTCTGGGGCCAACGTCCTGACTTTC
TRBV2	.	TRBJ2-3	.	CASRTLSRTDTQYF	TGTGCCAGCAGGACCCTTTCCCGCACAGATACGCAGTATTTT
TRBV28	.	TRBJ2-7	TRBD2	CASSATSGIYEQYF	TGTGCCAGCAGTGCGACTAGCGGGATCTACGAGCAGTACTTC
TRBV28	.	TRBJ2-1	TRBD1	CASSFGDRAYNEQFF	TGTGCCAGCAGTTTTGGGGACAGGGCCTACAATGAGCAGTTCTTC
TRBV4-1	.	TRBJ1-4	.	CASSHAGTFDEKLFF	TGCGCCAGCAGCCATGCCGGGACTTTTGATGAAAAACTGTTTTTT
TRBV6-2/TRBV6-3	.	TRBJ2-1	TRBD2	CASSYSPRGSYNEQFF	TGTGCCAGCAGTTACTCCCCCCGCGGGAGTTACAATGAGCAGTTCTTC
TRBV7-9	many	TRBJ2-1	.	CASSLLADYNEQFF	TGTGCCAGCAGTTTGTTAGCGGACTACAATGAGCAGTTCTTC
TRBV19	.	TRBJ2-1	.	CASNAELPRNEQFF	TGTGCCAGTAACGCGGAGCTCCCTCGAAATGAGCAGTTCTTC
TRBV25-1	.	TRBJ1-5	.	CASTDGSAPQHF	TGTGCCAGCACCGACGGTTCGGCGCCCCAGCATTTT
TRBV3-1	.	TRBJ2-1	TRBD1	CASSAGQVKFF	TGTGCCAGCAGCGCCGGACAGGTCAAGTTCTTC
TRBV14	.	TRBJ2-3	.	CASSHRSTSSTDTQYF	TGTGCCAGCAGCCACCGATCTACTTCTAGCACAGATACGCAGTATTTT
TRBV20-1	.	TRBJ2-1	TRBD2	CSALGLAGVYNEQFF	TGCAGTGCTCTCGGACTAGCGGGGGTGTACAATGAGCAGTTCTTC
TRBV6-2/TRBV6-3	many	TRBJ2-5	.	CASSYASGDQETQYF	TGTGCCAGCAGTTACGCGTCGGGGGACCAAGAGACCCAGTACTTC
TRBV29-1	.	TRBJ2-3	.	CSVEDLQEADTQYF	TGCAGCGTTGAAGATCTTCAAGAGGCAGATACGCAGTATTTT
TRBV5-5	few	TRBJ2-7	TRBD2	CASSLFGGSNYEQYF	TGTGCCAGCAGCTTGTTTGGCGGGAGCAACTACGAGCAGTACTTC
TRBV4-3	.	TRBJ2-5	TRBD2	CASSQDRSSGRQETQYF	TGCGCCAGCAGCCAAGATCGGTCTAGCGGGAGGCAAGAGACCCAGTACTTC
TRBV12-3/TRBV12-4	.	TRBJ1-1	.	CASSPGQTEASF	TGTGCCAGCAGTCCCGGACAGACTGAAGCTTCCTTT
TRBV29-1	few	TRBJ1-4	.	CSGDWGEKLFF	TGCAGCGGAGACTGGGGTGAAAAACTGTTTTTT
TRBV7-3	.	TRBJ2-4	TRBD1	CASSPTGGRGNIQYF	TGTGCCAGCAGTCCGACAGGGGGGAGAGGAAACATTCAGTACTTC
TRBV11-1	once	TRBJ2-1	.	CASSRGAGTDFTSSYNEQFF	TGTGCCAGCAGCCGGGGGGCCGGGACCGACTTCACGAGCTCCTACAATGAGCAGTTCTTC
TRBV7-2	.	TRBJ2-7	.	CASSAASVRYEQYF	TGTGCCAGCAGCGCCGCTAGCGTCAGGTACGAGCAGTACTTC
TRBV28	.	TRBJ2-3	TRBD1	CASSFVGQGTDTQYF	TGTGCCAGTAGTTTCGTGGGACAGGGCACAGATACGCAGTATTTT
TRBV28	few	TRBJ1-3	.	CASSWDGAGNTIYF	TGTGCCAGCAGTTGGGACGGCGCTGGAAACACCATATATTTT
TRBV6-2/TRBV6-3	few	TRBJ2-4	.	CASSLTGVENIQYF	TGTGCCAGCAGTCTGACAGGTGTGGAGAACATTCAGTACTTC
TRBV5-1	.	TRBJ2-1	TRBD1	CASSLGAGTGIYNEQFF	TGCGCCAGCAGCTTGGGCGCCGGGACAGGTATCTACAATGAGCAGTTCTTC
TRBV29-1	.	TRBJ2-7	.	CSVESPNREFF	TGCAGCGTTGAATCCCCAAACCGGGAGTTCTTC
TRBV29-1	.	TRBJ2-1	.	CSVEQRLSRDEQFF	TGCAGCGTTGAACAGCGGCTCAGTAGGGATGAGCAGTTCTTC
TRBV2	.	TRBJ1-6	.	CASSGGSHNSPLHF	TGTGCCAGCAGTGGGGGGAGCCATAATTCACCCCTCCACTTT
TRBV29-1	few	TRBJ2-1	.	CSAVTIYNEQFF	TGCAGCGCCGTGACTATTTACAATGAGCAGTTCTTC
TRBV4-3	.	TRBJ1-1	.	CASLGGWATEAFF	TGCGCCAGCCTTGGGGGATGGGCCACTGAAGCTTTCTTT
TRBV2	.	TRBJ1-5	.	CASDSHSNQPQHF	TGTGCCAGTGACAGTCATAGCAATCAGCCCCAGCATTTT